The subject of this entry is one T cell receptor beta chain. This specimen comes from a study of blood T cell repertoires in COVID-19. V was clipped by 5 bases and J by 0 bases, with 7 bases between them. The germline V gene encodes CDR1 SEHNR and CDR2 FQNEAQ (reference sequence). CDR3 length: 13 residues. Assay used: immunoSEQ multiplex PCR; TCRdb lists only in-frame clones, some missing. The sample yields fewer than 350,000 clones, about 90% seen once. The chain links TRBV7-9 to TRBJ2-5; D unresolved. The specimen sequenced was peripheral blood. This TCR was recovered from a woman in her 30s with COVID-19, enrolled during active disease. The CDR3 reads CASSPTYQETQYF. CDR3 DNA sequence: TGTGCCAGCAGCCCAACATACCAAGAGACCCAGTACTTC.